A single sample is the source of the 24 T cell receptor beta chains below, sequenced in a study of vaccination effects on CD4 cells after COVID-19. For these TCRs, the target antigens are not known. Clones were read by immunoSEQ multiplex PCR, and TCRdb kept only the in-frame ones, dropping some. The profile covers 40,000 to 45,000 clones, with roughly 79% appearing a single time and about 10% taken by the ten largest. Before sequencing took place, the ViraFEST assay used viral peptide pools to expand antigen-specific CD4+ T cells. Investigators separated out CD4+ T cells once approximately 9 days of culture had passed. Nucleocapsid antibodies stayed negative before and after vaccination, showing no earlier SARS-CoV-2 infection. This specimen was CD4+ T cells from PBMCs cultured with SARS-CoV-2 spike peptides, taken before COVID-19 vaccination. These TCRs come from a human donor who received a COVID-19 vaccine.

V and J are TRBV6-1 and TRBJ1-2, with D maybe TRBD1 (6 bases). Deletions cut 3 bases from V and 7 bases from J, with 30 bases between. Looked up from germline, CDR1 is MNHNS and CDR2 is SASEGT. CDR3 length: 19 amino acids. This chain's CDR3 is CASSDPRPDTGSFKFGYTF. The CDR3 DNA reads TGTGCCAGCAGTGATCCCCGACCTGATACAGGGAGTTTTAAGTTTGGCTACACCTTC.

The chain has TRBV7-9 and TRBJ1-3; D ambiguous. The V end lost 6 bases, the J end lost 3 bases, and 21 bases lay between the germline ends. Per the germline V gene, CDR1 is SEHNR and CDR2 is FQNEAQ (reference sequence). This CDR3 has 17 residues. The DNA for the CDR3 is TGTGCCAGCAGAAATTATTCCCCCCGGACTGGTGGAAACACCATATATTTT. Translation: CASRNYSPRTGGNTIYF. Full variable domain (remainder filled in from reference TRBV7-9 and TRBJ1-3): DTGVSQNPRHKITKRGQNVTFRCDPISEHNRLYWYRQTLGQGPEFLTYFQNEAQLEKSRLLSDRFSAERPKGSFSTLEIQRTEQGDSAMYLCASRNYSPRTGGNTIYFGEGSWLTVV.

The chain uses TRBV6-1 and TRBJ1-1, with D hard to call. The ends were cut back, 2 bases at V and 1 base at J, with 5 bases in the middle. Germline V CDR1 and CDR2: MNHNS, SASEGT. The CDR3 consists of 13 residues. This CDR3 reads CASSEYRNTEAFF. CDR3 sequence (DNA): TGTGCCAGCAGTGAATACAGGAACACTGAAGCTTTCTTT.

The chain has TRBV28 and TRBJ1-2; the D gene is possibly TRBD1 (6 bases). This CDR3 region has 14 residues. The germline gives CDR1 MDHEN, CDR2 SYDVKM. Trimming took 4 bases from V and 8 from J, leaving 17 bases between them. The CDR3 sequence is CASSSGTGIGGYTF. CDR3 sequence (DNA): TGTGCCAGCAGTTCCGGAACAGGGATTGGAGGCTACACCTTC.

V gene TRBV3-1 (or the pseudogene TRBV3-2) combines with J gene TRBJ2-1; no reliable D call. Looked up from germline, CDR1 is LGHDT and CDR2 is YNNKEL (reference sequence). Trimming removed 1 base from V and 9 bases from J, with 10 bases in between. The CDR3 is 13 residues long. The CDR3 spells CASSQATHSEQFF. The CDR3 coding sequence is TGTGCCAGCAGCCAAGCGACTCATAGTGAGCAGTTCTTC.

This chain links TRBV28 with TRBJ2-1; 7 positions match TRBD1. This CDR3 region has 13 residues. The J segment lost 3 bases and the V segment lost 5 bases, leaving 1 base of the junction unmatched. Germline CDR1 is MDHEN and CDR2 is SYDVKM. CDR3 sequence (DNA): TGTGCCAGCAGTCGGGACAGCTACAATGAGCAGTTCTTC. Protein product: CASSRDSYNEQFF.

The CDR3 DNA reads as TGCGCCAGCAGTCCGCGGACAGGGGCTGCTAATGAAAAACTGTTTTTT. This sequence encodes CASSPRTGAANEKLFF. This chain uses TRBV5-1 with TRBJ1-4, with 9 bases aligning to TRBD1. CDR1 is SGHRS, CDR2 YFSETQ, per germline. The junction had 8 bases not matched to a gene; V was cut back by 5 bases and J by 3 bases. The CDR3 totals 16 residues.

The CDR3 protein is CASSLYRSSNQPQHF. The CDR3 bases are TGTGCCAGCAGCTTATACAGGTCTAGCAATCAGCCCCAGCATTTT. V and J are TRBV7-2 and TRBJ1-5; maybe TRBD1 (5 bases). The CDR3 runs 15 residues. Looked up from germline, CDR1 is SGHTA and CDR2 is FQGNSA. The V gene lost 2 bases and the J gene lost 0 bases, with 8 bases spanning the gap.

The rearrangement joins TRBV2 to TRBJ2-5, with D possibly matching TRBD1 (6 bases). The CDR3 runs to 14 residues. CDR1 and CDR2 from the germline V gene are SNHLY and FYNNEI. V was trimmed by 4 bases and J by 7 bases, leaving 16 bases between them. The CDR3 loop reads CASSVGQREGTQYF. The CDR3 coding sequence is TGTGCCAGCAGTGTGGGACAACGAGAAGGGACCCAGTACTTC.

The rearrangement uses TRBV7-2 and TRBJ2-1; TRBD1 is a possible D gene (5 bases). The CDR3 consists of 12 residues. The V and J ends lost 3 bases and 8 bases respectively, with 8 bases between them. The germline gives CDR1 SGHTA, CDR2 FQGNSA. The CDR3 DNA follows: TGTGCCAGCAGCTTCCAGGGCTATGAGCAGTTCTTC. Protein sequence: CASSFQGYEQFF.

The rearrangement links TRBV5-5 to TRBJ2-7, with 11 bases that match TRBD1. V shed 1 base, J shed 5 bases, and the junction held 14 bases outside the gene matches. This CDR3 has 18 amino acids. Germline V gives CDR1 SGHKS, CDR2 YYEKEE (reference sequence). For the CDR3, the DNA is TGTGCCAGCAGCTTGTTACCGAACCCGGGACAGGGGGGCCACGAGCAGTACGTC. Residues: CASSLLPNPGQGGHEQYV.

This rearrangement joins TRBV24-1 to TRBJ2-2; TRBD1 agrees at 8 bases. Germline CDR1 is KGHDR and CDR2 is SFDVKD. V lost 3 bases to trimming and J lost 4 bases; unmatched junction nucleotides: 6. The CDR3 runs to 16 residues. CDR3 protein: CATSDSKQGVTGELFF. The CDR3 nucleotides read TGTGCCACCAGTGATAGTAAACAGGGGGTCACCGGGGAGCTGTTTTTT.

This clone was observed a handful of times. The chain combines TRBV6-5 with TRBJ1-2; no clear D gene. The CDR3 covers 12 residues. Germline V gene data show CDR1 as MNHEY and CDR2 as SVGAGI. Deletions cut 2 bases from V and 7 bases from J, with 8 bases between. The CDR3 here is CASSYGPGGYTF. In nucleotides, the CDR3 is TGTGCCAGCAGTTACGGCCCCGGTGGCTACACCTTC.

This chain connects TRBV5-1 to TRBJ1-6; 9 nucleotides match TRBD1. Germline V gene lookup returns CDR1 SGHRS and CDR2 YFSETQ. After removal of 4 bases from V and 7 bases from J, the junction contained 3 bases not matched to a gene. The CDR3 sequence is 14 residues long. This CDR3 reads CASSAGQGNSPLHF. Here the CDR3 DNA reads TGCGCCAGCAGCGCGGGACAGGGAAATTCACCCCTCCACTTT.

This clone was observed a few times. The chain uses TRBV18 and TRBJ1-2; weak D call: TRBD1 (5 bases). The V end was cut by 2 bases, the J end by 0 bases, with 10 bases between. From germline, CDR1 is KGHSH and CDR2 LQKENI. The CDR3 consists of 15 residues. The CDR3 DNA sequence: TGTGCCAGCTCACCAGGGGGGGAAGCTAACTATGGCTACACCTTC. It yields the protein CASSPGGEANYGYTF.

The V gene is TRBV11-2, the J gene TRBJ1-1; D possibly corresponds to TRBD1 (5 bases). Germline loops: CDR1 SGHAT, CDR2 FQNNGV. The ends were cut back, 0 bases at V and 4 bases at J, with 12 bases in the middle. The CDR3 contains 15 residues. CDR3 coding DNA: TGTGCCAGCAGCTTAGAACCAGGGCGGGTCACTGAAGCTTTCTTT. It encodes CASSLEPGRVTEAFF.

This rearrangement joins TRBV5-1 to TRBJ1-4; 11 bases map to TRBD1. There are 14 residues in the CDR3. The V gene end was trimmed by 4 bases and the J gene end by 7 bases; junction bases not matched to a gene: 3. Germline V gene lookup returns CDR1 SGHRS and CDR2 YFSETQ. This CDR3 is CASSGGTGGEKLFF. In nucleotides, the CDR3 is TGCGCCAGCAGCGGCGGGACAGGGGGTGAAAAACTGTTTTTT. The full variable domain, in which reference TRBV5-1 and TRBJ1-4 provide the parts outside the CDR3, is KAGVTQTPRYLIKTRGQQVTLSCSPISGHRSVSWYQQTPGQGLQFLFEYFSETQRNKGNFPGRFSGRQFSNSRSEMNVSTLELGDSALYLCASSGGTGGEKLFFGSGTQLSVL.

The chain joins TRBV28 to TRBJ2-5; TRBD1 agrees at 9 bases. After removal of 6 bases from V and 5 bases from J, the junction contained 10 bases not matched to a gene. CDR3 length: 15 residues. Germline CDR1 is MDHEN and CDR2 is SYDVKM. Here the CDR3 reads CASRPRDRARETQYF. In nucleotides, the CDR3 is TGTGCCAGCAGACCCCGGGACAGGGCTCGGGAGACCCAGTACTTC.

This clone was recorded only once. The CDR3 DNA is TGTGCCACCAGTGATTACGGACGAAGCAATCAGCCCCAGCATTTT. Translating it yields CATSDYGRSNQPQHF. The chain recombines TRBV24-1 with TRBJ1-5, with D uncertain. This CDR3 comprises 15 residues. Per germline, CDR1 KGHDR and CDR2 SFDVKD. V lost 2 bases to trimming and J lost 1 base, with 8 bases between them.

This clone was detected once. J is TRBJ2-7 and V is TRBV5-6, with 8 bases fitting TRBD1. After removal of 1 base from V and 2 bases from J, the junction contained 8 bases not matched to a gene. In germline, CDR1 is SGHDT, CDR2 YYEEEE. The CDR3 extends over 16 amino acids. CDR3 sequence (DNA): TGTGCCAGCAGCTTGTTAGGGGGACAGGAGACCTACGAGCAGTACGTC. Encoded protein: CASSLLGGQETYEQYV.

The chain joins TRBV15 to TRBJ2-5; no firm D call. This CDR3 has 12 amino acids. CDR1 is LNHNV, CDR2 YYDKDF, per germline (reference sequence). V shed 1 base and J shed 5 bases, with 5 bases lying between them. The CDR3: CATSRGPETQYF. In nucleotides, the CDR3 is TGTGCCACCAGCAGAGGGCCCGAGACCCAGTACTTC.

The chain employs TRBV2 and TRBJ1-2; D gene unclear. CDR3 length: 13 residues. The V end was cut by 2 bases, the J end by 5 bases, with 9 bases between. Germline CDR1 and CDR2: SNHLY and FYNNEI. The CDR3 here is CASSERMGYGYTF. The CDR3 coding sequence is TGTGCCAGCAGTGAAAGAATGGGATATGGCTACACCTTC.

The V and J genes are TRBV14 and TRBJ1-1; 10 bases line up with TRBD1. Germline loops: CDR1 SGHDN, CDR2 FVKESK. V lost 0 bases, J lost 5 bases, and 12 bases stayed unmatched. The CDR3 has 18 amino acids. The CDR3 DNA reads TGTGCCAGCAGCCAAGACGTTTTGTTCGGGACAGGGGATACTGAAGCTTTCTTT. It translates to CASSQDVLFGTGDTEAFF.

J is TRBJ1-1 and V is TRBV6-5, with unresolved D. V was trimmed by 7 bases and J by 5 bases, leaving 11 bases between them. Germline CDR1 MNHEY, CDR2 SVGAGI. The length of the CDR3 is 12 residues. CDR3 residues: CASISVQTEAFF. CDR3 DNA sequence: TGTGCCAGCATCTCGGTACAGACTGAAGCTTTCTTT.